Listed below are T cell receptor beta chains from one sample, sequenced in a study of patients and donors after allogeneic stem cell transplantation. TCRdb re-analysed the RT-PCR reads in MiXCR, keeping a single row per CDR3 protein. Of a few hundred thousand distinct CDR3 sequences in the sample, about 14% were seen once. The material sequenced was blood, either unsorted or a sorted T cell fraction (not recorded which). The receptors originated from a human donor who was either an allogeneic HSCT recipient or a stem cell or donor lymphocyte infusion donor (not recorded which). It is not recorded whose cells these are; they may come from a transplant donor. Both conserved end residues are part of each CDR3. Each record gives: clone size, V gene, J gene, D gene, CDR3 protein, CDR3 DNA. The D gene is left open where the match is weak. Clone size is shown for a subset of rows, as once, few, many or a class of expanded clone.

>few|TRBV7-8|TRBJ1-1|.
CASSSRTPPGAFF
TGTGCCAGCAGCTCACGGACCCCCCCCGGGGCTTTCTTT
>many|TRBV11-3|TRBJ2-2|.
CASSSGGVGNTGELFF
TGTGCCAGCAGCTCAGGAGGGGTTGGGAACACCGGGGAGCTGTTTTTT
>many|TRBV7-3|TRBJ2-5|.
CASSPQGETQYF
TGTGCCAGCAGCCCTCAGGGAGAGACCCAGTACTTC
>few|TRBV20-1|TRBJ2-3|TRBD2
CSARDGTTLWQYF
TGCAGTGCTAGAGATGGGACTACCTTATGGCAGTATTTT
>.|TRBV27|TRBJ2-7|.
CASSDPADEQYF
TGTGCCAGCAGTGACCCCGCGGACGAGCAGTACTTC
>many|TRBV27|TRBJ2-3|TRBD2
CASSLGGLARTDTQYF
TGTGCCAGCAGTTTAGGAGGACTAGCCCGCACAGATACGCAGTATTTT
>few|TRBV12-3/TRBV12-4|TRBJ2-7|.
CASSHGTEWAYEQYF
TGTGCCAGCAGCCACGGGACGGAGTGGGCCTACGAGCAGTACTTC
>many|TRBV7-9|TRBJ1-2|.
CASSLEGNYGYTF
TGTGCCAGCAGCTTAGAGGGGAACTATGGCTACACCTTC
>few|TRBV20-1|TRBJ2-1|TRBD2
CSARALPGGYNEQFF
TGCAGTGCTAGGGCTCTGCCGGGAGGCTACAATGAGCAGTTCTTC
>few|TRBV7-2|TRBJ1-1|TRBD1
CASSVTGTGVGNTEAFF
TGTGCCAGCAGCGTGACCGGGACAGGGGTTGGGAACACTGAAGCTTTCTTT
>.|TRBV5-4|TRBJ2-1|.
CASSFSRTPEQFF
TGTGCCAGCAGCTTCTCTAGGACCCCTGAGCAGTTCTTC
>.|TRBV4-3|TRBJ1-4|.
CASSQDQAGAGEKLFF
TGCGCCAGCAGCCAAGATCAGGCGGGGGCTGGGGAAAAACTGTTTTTT
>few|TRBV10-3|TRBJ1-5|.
CAISESGQRGVNQPQHF
TGTGCCATCAGTGAGTCTGGGCAGCGAGGGGTTAACCAGCCCCAGCATTTT
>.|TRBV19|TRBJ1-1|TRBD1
CASSIALTGYTEAFF
TGTGCCAGTAGTATAGCCCTGACAGGGTACACTGAAGCTTTCTTT
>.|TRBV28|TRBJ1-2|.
CASSPEIWGYTF
TGTGCCAGCAGTCCGGAGATTTGGGGCTACACCTTC
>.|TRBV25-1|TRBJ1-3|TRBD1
CASSEPTGDGNTIYF
TGTGCCAGCAGTGAACCGACAGGGGATGGAAACACCATATATTTT
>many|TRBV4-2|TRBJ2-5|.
CASSQDVSLTQETQYF
TGTGCCAGCAGCCAAGATGTCAGCCTAACTCAAGAGACCCAGTACTTC
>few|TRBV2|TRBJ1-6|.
CASSAQGTVHSPLHF
TGTGCCAGCAGCGCCCAAGGGACCGTTCATTCACCCCTCCACTTT
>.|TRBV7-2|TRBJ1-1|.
CASSSRWNTEAFF
TGTGCCAGCAGCTCCCGGTGGAACACTGAAGCTTTCTTT
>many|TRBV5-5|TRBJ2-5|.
CASSSFVGNLQETQYF
TGTGCCAGCAGCTCCTTCGTAGGGAACCTCCAAGAGACCCAGTACTTC
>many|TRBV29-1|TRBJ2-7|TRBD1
CSVDTGRGPSYEQYF
TGCAGCGTTGATACAGGCAGGGGGCCCTCCTACGAGCAGTACTTC
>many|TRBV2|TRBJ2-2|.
CASTEQSGVGTGELFF
TGTGCCAGCACCGAACAGTCGGGAGTGGGCACCGGGGAGCTGTTTTTT
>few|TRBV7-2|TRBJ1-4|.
CASSFRATNEKLFF
TGTGCCAGCAGCTTCCGGGCGACTAATGAAAAACTGTTTTTT
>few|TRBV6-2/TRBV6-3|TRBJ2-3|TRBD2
CASNHYSGIPDTQYF
TGTGCCAGCAACCACTATAGCGGGATCCCAGATACGCAGTATTTT
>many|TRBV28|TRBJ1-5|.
CASSQLDRASNQPQHF
TGTGCCAGCAGCCAACTAGACAGAGCAAGCAATCAGCCCCAGCATTTT
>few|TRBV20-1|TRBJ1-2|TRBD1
CSARDKIRQGISHGYTF
TGCAGTGCTAGAGATAAGATCAGACAGGGTATAAGTCATGGCTACACCTTC
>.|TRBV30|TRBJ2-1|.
CAWSFGGPLNEQFF
TGTGCCTGGAGCTTTGGGGGCCCCCTTAATGAGCAGTTCTTC
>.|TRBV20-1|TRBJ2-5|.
CSAHPPGAPQETQYF
TGCAGTGCTCATCCGCCGGGGGCCCCCCAAGAGACCCAGTACTTC
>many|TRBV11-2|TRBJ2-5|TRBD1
CASSSLGTGGKETQYF
TGTGCCAGCAGCTCCCTGGGGACAGGGGGCAAGGAGACCCAGTACTTC
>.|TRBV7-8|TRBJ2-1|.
CASSLAVEKNEQFF
TGTGCCAGCAGCTTAGCTGTGGAAAAGAATGAGCAGTTCTTC
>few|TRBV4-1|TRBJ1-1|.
CASSLLEVNTEAFF
TGCGCCAGCAGCCTTCTCGAGGTGAACACTGAAGCTTTCTTT
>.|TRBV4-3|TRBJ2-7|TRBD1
CASSQDWPLDRVYEQYF
TGCGCCAGCAGCCAAGATTGGCCCCTGGACAGGGTCTACGAGCAGTACTTC
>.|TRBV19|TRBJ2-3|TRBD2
CASRLGLAGGGTQYF
TGTGCCAGTAGGCTGGGACTAGCGGGAGGGGGTACGCAGTATTTT
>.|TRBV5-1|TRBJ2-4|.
CASSLPTSQGNIQYF
TGCGCCAGCAGCCTCCCGACCAGCCAGGGAAACATTCAGTACTTC
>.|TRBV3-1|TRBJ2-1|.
CASSQDNRKGGEQFF
TGTGCCAGCAGCCAAGATAACCGGAAGGGGGGTGAGCAGTTCTTC
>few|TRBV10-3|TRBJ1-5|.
CAISKQGGNNQPQHF
TGTGCCATCAGTAAACAAGGGGGTAACAATCAGCCCCAGCATTTT
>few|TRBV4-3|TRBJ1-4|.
CASSQDYGIRATNEKLFF
TGCGCCAGCAGCCAAGATTACGGAATTCGGGCAACTAATGAAAAACTGTTTTTT
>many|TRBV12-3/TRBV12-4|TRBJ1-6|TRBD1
CASSLDHWTGLLSGNSPLHF
TGTGCCAGCAGTTTAGACCATTGGACAGGGCTGTTGTCGGGTAATTCACCCCTCCACTTT
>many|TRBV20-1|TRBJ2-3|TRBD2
CSARSASGGVTDTQYF
TGCAGTGCTAGATCGGCTAGCGGGGGGGTCACAGATACGCAGTATTTT
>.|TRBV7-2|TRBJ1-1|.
CASSLGGVRTEAFF
TGTGCCAGCAGCTTAGGCGGGGTGAGGACTGAAGCTTTCTTT
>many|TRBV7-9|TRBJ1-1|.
CASSPLNREGTEAFF
TGTGCCAGCAGCCCCCTAAACAGGGAGGGCACTGAAGCTTTCTTT
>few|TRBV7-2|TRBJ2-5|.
CASSQGWGLETQYF
TGTGCCAGCAGCCAGGGGTGGGGGCTCGAGACCCAGTACTTC
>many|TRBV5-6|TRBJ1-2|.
CASSVRLDSYTF
TGTGCCAGCAGCGTTCGACTGGATAGCTACACCTTC
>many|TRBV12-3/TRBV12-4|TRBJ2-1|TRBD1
CASSLETGVYNEQFF
TGTGCCAGCAGTTTAGAGACAGGGGTTTACAATGAGCAGTTCTTC
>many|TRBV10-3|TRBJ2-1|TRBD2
CAISEPGLAGAYNEQFF
TGTGCCATCAGTGAACCGGGACTAGCGGGAGCTTACAATGAGCAGTTCTTC
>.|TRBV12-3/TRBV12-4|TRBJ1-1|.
CASSPRAIGYTEAFF
TGTGCCAGCAGCCCAAGGGCTATAGGGTACACTGAAGCTTTCTTT
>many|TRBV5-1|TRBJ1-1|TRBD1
CASWTGYGEAFF
TGCGCCAGCTGGACAGGGTACGGTGAAGCTTTCTTT
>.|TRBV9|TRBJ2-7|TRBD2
CASSPDGTRSYEQYF
TGTGCCAGCAGCCCCGATGGGACTAGGTCCTACGAGCAGTACTTC
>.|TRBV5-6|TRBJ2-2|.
CASSLGQVSNTGELFF
TGTGCCAGCAGCTTGGGACAGGTGTCGAACACCGGGGAGCTGTTTTTT
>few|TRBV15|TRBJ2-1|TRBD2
CATSSSGGPQLF
TGTGCCACCAGCAGTAGCGGGGGGCCCCAGCTCTTC
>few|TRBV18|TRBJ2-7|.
CASSTSQGPYEQYF
TGTGCCAGCTCCACCAGCCAGGGGCCCTACGAGCAGTACTTC